This T cell receptor (beta chain) originates from a study of T-cell memory formation after mild COVID-19. Study results and caveats: Shrinking CD4+ clones were chiefly CM and EM; CD8+ ones were chiefly EMRA.

Each CDR3 protein gets one entry after TCRdb re-called the 5' RACE reads with MiXCR. The sample holds about half a million distinct CDR3 sequences, 18% seen once. This clonotype has more than one count but fewer than ten. Its antigen is not identified. This CDR3 contains 17 residues. V was shortened by 7 bases and J by 0 bases, with 20 bases between the two germline ends. The specimen sequenced was PBMCs or a T cell subset sorted from them (not recorded which). The rearrangement links TRBV12-3 or TRBV12-4 to TRBJ2-3, with D tentatively TRBD1 (5 bases). The TCR originated in an adult woman who had mild COVID-19 (a few samples of this study predate the infection). Cell type and time point are not known. This CDR3 is CASTPPFTGPSTDTQYF. The CDR3 nucleotides are TGTGCCAGCACCCCACCCTTCACAGGACCTAGCACAGATACGCAGTATTTT.